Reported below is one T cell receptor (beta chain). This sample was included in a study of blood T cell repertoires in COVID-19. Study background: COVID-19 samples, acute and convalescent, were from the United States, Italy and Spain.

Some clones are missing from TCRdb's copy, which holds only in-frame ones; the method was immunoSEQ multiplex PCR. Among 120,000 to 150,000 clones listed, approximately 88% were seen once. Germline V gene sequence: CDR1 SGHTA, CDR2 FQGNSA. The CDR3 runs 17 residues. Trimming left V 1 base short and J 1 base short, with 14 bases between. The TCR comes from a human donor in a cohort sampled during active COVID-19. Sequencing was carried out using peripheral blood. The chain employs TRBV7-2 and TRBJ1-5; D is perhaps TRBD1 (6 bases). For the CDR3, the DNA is TGTGCCAGCAGCTTAGTGGGGGGAGGGACAAGCAATCAGCCCCAGCATTTT. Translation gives CASSLVGGGTSNQPQHF.